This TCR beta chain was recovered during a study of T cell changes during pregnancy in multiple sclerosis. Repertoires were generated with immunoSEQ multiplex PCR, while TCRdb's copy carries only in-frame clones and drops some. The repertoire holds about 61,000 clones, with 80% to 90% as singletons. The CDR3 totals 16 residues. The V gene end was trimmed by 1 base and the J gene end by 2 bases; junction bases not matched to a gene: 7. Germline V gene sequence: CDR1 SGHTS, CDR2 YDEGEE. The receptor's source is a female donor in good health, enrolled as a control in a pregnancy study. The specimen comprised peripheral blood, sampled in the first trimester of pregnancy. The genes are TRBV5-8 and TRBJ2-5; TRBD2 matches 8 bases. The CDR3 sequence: CASSLISGSHQETQYF. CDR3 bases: TGTGCCAGCAGCTTGATCAGCGGGAGCCATCAAGAGACCCAGTACTTC.